Following are 25 T cell receptor beta chains from one sample sequenced in a study of blood T cell repertoires in COVID-19 (dated by TCRdb to between 2020 and 2021). Libraries were prepared through the immunoSEQ multiplex PCR assay. The clones in this table, taken by TCRdb from immuneACCESS, are in-frame only. Not every clone is retained; where verified, under half of the shortfall comes from an unresolved V gene, and the cause of the rest is unknown. The sample profile shows over 110,000 clones; nearly 90% of them were found once. Of the sample, around 1.9% falls within the top ten clones. The sequenced sample was peripheral blood. These receptors were obtained from a man aged 65 to 85 with acute or convalescent COVID-19.

The rearrangement uses TRBV15 and TRBJ2-3; 8 bases are a match to TRBD1. The CDR3 consists of 16 residues. Germline loops: CDR1 LNHNV, CDR2 YYDKDF (reference sequence). With V trimmed by 1 base and J by 2 bases, 5 bases remained unmatched. This CDR3 reads CATSRAGQGITDTQYF. In DNA form, the CDR3 reads TGTGCCACCAGCAGAGCCGGACAGGGCATCACAGATACGCAGTATTTT.

This clone was counted a few times. The chain couples TRBV11-2 to TRBJ1-3; D remains unclear. The germline V gene has CDR1 SGHAT and CDR2 FQNNGV. The CDR3 consists of 15 residues. The V end lost 5 bases, the J end lost 0 bases, and 11 bases lay between the germline ends. The CDR3 nucleotides are TGTGCCAGCAGCCCTAACGAGGTCTCTGGAAACACCATATATTTT. This sequence encodes CASSPNEVSGNTIYF.

The rearrangement uses TRBV27 and TRBJ1-4; TRBD1 matches at 9 bases. This CDR3 has 13 amino acids. With 6 bases clipped from V and 6 bases from J, the junction kept 2 bases outside the gene matches. CDR1 is MNHEY, CDR2 SMNVEV, per germline (reference sequence). In DNA form, the CDR3 reads TGTGCCAGCAGGCGGACAGGGGATGAAAAACTGTTTTTT. Encoded protein: CASRRTGDEKLFF.

The chain is built from TRBV7-9 and TRBJ1-2; D is unclear. Germline V gene lookup returns CDR1 SEHNR and CDR2 FQNEAQ (reference sequence). Trimming removed 5 bases at V and 8 bases at J, with 15 bases between. This CDR3 has 13 amino acids. This chain's CDR3 is CASSPIEVAGYTF. For the CDR3, the DNA is TGTGCCAGCAGCCCAATTGAGGTGGCGGGCTACACCTTC. Looking up the rest from reference TRBV7-9 and TRBJ1-2 gives the full variable domain: DTGVSQNPRHKITKRGQNVTFRCDPISEHNRLYWYRQTLGQGPEFLTYFQNEAQLEKSRLLSDRFSAERPKGSFSTLEIQRTEQGDSAMYLCASSPIEVAGYTFGSGTRLTVV.

Only one count was recorded for this clone. The chain couples TRBV21-1 to TRBJ2-1; TRBD2, the D gene given by the table, was not confirmed from the DNA. TRBV21-1 is classified as a pseudogene. The CDR3 consists of 14 residues. The CDR3 spells CASRGLEKFNEQFF. In DNA, the CDR3 is TGTGCCTCAAGGGGACTAGAGAAATTCAATGAGCAGTTCTTC.

J is TRBJ2-3 and V is TRBV11-2, with 8 bases aligning to TRBD1. The trim removed 3 bases at V and 6 bases at J, leaving 8 bases unmatched. The CDR3 extends over 15 amino acids. CDR1 and CDR2 (germline): SGHAT, FQNNGV. CDR3 DNA: TGTGCCAGCAGCTTGAAGGACAGGGTTGCGGATACGCAGTATTTT. Residues: CASSLKDRVADTQYF. Full variable domain (rest looked up from reference TRBV11-2 and TRBJ2-3): EAGVAQSPRYKIIEKRQSVAFWCNPISGHATLYWYQQILGQGPKLLIQFQNNGVVDDSQLPKDRFSAERLKGVDSTLKIQPAKLEDSAVYLCASSLKDRVADTQYFGPGTRLTVL.

The CDR3 sequence: CASSRTGGENTEAFF. The CDR3 nucleotides are TGCGCCAGCAGCCGGACAGGGGGCGAGAACACTGAAGCTTTCTTT. V usage is TRBV5-1 and J usage is TRBJ1-1, with TRBD1 identical over 11 bases. V lost 4 bases, J lost 1 base, and 3 bases stayed unmatched. The V gene's germline CDR1 is SGHRS and CDR2 YFSETQ. The CDR3 spans 15 residues. Based on the CDR3 plus reference TRBV5-1 and TRBJ1-1, the full variable domain is KAGVTQTPRYLIKTRGQQVTLSCSPISGHRSVSWYQQTPGQGLQFLFEYFSETQRNKGNFPGRFSGRQFSNSRSEMNVSTLELGDSALYLCASSRTGGENTEAFFGQGTRLTVV.

The chain links TRBV11-2 to TRBJ1-1; 8 bases are a match to TRBD1. The CDR3 is 17 amino acids. Germline CDR1 is SGHAT and CDR2 is FQNNGV. The trim removed 2 bases at V and 1 base at J, leaving 9 bases unmatched. The CDR3, as DNA: TGTGCCAGCAGCTTACCAGAGACAGGGGTCTCGAACACTGAAGCTTTCTTT. It translates to CASSLPETGVSNTEAFF.

Notes on this clone: The junction departs from the called germline gene at one end, perhaps through a read error. The chain has TRBV6-5 and TRBJ1-5; D remains unclear. Germline V lookup: CDR1 MNHEY, CDR2 SVGAGI. The CDR3 covers 12 residues. CDR3 sequence reads: CASGAGTPPRDF. As DNA, the CDR3 is TGTGCCAGCGGCGCAGGAACCCCTCCGCGGGATTTT.

J is TRBJ1-3 and V is TRBV7-9; 8 nucleotides line up with TRBD1. Trimming at V came to 2 bases and at J to 0 bases, leaving 6 bases not matched to a gene. CDR1 and CDR2 (germline): SEHNR, FQNEAQ (reference sequence). CDR3 length equals 17 residues. CDR3 sequence: CASSLSGQGASGNTIYF. CDR3 nucleotide sequence: TGTGCCAGCAGCTTAAGTGGGCAGGGGGCCTCTGGAAACACCATATATTTT.

This clone was found once. In nucleotides, the CDR3 is TGTGCCAGCTTTGGACAGGGAGGTCAGCCCCAGCATTTT. As protein: CASFGQGGQPQHF. The chain carries TRBV6-5 and TRBJ1-5; 8 positions match TRBD1. Trimming at V came to 8 bases and at J to 6 bases, leaving 6 bases not matched to a gene. There are 13 residues in the CDR3. Germline V gives CDR1 MNHEY, CDR2 SVGAGI.

V usage is TRBV15 and J usage is TRBJ1-5, with 7 nucleotides matching TRBD1. V lost 4 bases to trimming and J lost 6 bases; unmatched junction nucleotides: 3. The CDR3 has 13 amino acids. Germline V gene data show CDR1 as LNHNV and CDR2 as YYDKDF (reference sequence). The CDR3 sequence is CATSIDRVQPQHF. CDR3 sequence (DNA): TGTGCCACCAGCATAGACAGGGTTCAGCCCCAGCATTTT. Full variable domain (rest looked up from reference TRBV15 and TRBJ1-5): DAMVIQNPRYQVTQFGKPVTLSCSQTLNHNVMYWYQQKSSQAPKLLFHYYDKDFNNEADTPDNFQSRRPNTSFCFLDIRSPGLGDTAMYLCATSIDRVQPQHFGDGTRLSIL.

V usage is TRBV11-2 and J usage is TRBJ1-1; D perhaps matches TRBD1 (5 bases). This CDR3 has 12 residues. V lost 5 bases and J lost 10, with 14 bases in between. Germline loops: CDR1 SGHAT, CDR2 FQNNGV. DNA for the CDR3: TGTGCCAGCAGCCATCCTCCCGGGGGAGCTTTCTTT. Its translation is CASSHPPGGAFF.

V is TRBV28 and J is TRBJ2-3, with D possibly TRBD1 on 5 matching bases. The CDR3 covers 15 residues. V lost 3 bases and J lost 3, with 13 bases in between. Germline V gene sequence: CDR1 MDHEN, CDR2 SYDVKM. The CDR3 loop is CASSFGQGVTDTQYF. The CDR3 coding sequence is TGTGCCAGCAGTTTCGGGCAGGGTGTAACAGATACGCAGTATTTT.

The chain employs TRBV27 and TRBJ1-4, with D tentatively TRBD1 (6 bases). This CDR3 has 18 residues. Germline V gene lookup returns CDR1 MNHEY and CDR2 SMNVEV (reference sequence). Trimming cost V 7 bases and J 0 bases, with 21 bases left between them. CDR3 loop: CASTSVSDRLTTNEKLFF. CDR3 bases: TGTGCCAGCACCTCGGTTTCGGACAGACTTACAACTAATGAAAAACTGTTTTTT.

This chain connects TRBV29-1 to TRBJ1-2, with D possibly TRBD1 on 6 matching bases. The CDR3 loop spans 13 amino acids. Germline V gene data show CDR1 as SQVTM and CDR2 as ANQGSEA. V was pared by 4 bases and J by 4 bases, with 13 bases between. CDR3: CSVVQGQTYGYTF. CDR3 bases: TGCAGCGTTGTCCAGGGGCAGACCTATGGCTACACCTTC. The whole variable domain, filled in from reference TRBV29-1 and TRBJ1-2, reads SAVISQKPSRDICQRGTSLTIQCQVDSQVTMMFWYRQQPGQSLTLIATANQGSEATYESGFVIDKFPISRPNLTFSTLTVSNMSPEDSSIYLCSVVQGQTYGYTFGSGTRLTVV.

The genes are TRBV10-2 and TRBJ2-7; a weak D match, TRBD2 (5 bases). Per the germline V gene, CDR1 is WSHSY and CDR2 is SAAADI. The CDR3 is 18 residues long. V dropped 0 bases and J dropped 2 bases, with 20 bases sitting between them. CDR3 sequence (DNA): TGCGCCAGCAGTGAGTCCTTTAGGATCCGGGGTACTCCCTACGAGCAGTACTTC. Its translation: CASSESFRIRGTPYEQYF.

A single count supports this clone. The chain recombines TRBV6-6 with TRBJ1-3; D is possibly TRBD1 (6 bases). Germline assignment: CDR1 MNHNY and CDR2 SVGAGI (reference sequence). The CDR3 has 15 amino acids. Deletions cut 1 base from V and 2 bases from J, with 9 bases between. This CDR3 is CASSYLQGTGNTIYF. CDR3 nucleotides: TGTGCCAGCAGTTACTTACAGGGAACTGGAAACACCATATATTTT.

This chain joins TRBV5-1 and TRBJ2-5; 9 bases line up with TRBD2. Germline loops: CDR1 SGHRS, CDR2 YFSETQ. Germline trimming cut 1 base from V and 1 base from J; bases unmatched to any gene: 5. The CDR3 is 16 residues long. CDR3 coding DNA: TGCGCCAGCAGCTTGTGGAGCGGGGGGTCCCAAGAGACCCAGTACTTC. It codes for CASSLWSGGSQETQYF.

This rearrangement joins TRBV5-1 to TRBJ1-1, with D possibly TRBD1 on 5 matching bases. The CDR3 runs 14 residues. Germline CDR1 reads SGHRS; CDR2 reads YFSETQ. Trimming removed 2 bases at V and 0 bases at J, with 8 bases between. The CDR3 DNA reads TGCGCCAGCAGCTTTGGGGCCATGAACACTGAAGCTTTCTTT. This encodes CASSFGAMNTEAFF.

This sequence joins TRBV6-5 and TRBJ1-1; 10 nucleotides line up with TRBD1. V lost 4 bases and J lost 11; bases outside the gene matches: 13. CDR3 length: 15 residues. Per the germline V gene, CDR1 is MNHEY and CDR2 is SVGAGI. As DNA, the CDR3 is TGTGCCAGCAGTTGGGACAGGGGCACCAGGTGGTTGGCTTTCTTT. As protein: CASSWDRGTRWLAFF.

V is TRBV6-5 and J is TRBJ2-7, with D perhaps matching TRBD1 (6 bases). V was pared by 3 bases and J by 0 bases, with 12 bases between. The CDR3 is 15 residues long. CDR1 MNHEY and CDR2 SVGAGI come from the germline V gene. The CDR3 region is CASSYDRSFSYEQYF. CDR3 DNA: TGTGCCAGCAGTTATGACAGGTCCTTCTCCTACGAGCAGTACTTC.

The rearrangement uses TRBV10-2 and TRBJ1-4; D is unclear. The germline CDR1 and CDR2 sequences are WSHSY and SAAADI. This CDR3 has 16 residues. The germline V and J ends were trimmed by 7 bases and 3 bases, with 18 bases remaining between them. DNA for the CDR3: TGCGCCAGCACCGTACGGGGTGACGGTCCTAATGAAAAACTGTTTTTT. This sequence encodes CASTVRGDGPNEKLFF.

The chain combines TRBV15 with TRBJ2-7; possible D gene TRBD1, 6 bases. CDR1 LNHNV and CDR2 YYDKDF come from the germline V gene (reference sequence). The CDR3 is 14 residues long. Trimming stripped 7 bases from V and 0 bases from J, with 13 bases between. CDR3 sequence (DNA): TGTGCCACCAAGCTTGGACAGAGCTCCTACGAGCAGTACTTC. Translation gives CATKLGQSSYEQYF.

The chain links TRBV21-1 to TRBJ1-2. TRBV21-1 is a pseudogene segment. The CDR3 sequence is 18 residues long. DNA for the CDR3: TGTGCCAGCAGCAAAGAGCGGGCCTCTCGGCCGTCAAACTATGGCTACACCTTC. Its protein product is CASSKERASRPSNYGYTF.